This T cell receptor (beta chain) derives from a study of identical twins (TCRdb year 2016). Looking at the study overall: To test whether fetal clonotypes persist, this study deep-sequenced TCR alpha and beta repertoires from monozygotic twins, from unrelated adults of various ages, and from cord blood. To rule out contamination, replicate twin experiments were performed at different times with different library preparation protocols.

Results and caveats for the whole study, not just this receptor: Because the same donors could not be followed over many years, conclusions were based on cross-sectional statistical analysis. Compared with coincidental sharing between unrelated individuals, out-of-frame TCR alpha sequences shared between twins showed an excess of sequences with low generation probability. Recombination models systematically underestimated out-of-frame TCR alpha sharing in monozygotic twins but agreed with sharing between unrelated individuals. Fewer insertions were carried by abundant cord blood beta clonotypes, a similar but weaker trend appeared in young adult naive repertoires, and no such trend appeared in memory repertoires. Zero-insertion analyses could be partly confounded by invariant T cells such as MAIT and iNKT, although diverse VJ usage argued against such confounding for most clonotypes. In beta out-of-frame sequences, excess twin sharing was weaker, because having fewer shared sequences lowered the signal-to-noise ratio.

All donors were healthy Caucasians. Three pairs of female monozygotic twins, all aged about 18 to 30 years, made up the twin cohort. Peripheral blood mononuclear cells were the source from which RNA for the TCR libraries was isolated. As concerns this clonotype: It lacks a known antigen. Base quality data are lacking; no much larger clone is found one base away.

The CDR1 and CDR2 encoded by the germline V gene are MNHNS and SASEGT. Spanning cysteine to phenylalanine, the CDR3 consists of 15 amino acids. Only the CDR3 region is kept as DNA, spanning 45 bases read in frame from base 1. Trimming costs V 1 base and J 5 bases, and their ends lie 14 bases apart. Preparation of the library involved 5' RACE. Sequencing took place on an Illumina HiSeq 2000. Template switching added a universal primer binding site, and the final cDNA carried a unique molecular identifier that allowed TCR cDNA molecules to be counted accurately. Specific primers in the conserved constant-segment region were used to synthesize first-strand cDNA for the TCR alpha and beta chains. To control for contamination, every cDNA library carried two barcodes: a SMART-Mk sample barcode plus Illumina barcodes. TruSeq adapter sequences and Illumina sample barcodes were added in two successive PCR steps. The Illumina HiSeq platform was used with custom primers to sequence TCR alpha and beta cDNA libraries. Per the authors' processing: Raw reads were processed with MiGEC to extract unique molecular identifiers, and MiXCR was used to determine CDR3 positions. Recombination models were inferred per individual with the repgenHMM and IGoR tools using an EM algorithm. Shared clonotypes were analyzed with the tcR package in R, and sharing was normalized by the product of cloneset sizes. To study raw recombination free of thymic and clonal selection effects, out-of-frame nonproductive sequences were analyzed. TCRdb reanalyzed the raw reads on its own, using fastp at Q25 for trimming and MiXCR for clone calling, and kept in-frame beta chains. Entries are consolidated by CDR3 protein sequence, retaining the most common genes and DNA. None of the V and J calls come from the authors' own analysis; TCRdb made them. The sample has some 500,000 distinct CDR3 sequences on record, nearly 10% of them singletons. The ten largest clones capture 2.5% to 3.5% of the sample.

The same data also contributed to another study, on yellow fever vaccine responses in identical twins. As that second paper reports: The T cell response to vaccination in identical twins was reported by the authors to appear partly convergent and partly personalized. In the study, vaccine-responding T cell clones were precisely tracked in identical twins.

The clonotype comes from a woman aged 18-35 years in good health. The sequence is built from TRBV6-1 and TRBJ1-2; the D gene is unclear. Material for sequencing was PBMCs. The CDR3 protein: CASSEESWAAYGYTF. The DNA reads TGTGCCAGCAGTGAAGAATCTTGGGCAGCGTATGGCTACACCTTC.